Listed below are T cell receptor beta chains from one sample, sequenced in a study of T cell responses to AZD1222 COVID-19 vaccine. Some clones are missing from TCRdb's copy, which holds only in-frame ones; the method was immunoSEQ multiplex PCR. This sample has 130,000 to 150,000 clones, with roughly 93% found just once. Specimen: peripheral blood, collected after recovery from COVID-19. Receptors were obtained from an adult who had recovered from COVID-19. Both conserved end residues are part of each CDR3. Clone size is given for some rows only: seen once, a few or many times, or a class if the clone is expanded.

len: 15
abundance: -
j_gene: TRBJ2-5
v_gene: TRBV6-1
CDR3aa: CASSEALRGSETQYF

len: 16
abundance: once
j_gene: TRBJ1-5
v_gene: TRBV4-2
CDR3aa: CASSQEIGQLNQPQHF

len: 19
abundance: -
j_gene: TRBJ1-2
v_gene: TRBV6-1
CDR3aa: CASSEKVRGASVANYGYTF

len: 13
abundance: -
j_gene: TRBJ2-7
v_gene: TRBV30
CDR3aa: CAWRGLAGYEQYF

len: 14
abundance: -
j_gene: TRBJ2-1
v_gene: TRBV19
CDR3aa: CASSRYRDINEQFF

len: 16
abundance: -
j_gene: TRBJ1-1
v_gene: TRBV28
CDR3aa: CASSLDAAGADTEAFF

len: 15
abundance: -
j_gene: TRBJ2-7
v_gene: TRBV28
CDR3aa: CASSPPGLTSYEQYF

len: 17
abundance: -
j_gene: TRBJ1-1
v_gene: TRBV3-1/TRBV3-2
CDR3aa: CASSQDRGSALNTEAFF

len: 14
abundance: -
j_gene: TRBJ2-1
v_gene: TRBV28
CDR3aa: CASSLYGGRDEQFF

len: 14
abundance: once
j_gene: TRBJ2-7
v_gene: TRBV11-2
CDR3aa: CASSWGRPSYEQYF

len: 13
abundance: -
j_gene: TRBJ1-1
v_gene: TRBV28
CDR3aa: CASSLMRGAEAFF

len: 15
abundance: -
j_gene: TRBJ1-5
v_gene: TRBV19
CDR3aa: CASTPGVTSNQPQHF

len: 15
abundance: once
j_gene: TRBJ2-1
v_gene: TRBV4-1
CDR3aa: CASSPHRTGVGEQFF